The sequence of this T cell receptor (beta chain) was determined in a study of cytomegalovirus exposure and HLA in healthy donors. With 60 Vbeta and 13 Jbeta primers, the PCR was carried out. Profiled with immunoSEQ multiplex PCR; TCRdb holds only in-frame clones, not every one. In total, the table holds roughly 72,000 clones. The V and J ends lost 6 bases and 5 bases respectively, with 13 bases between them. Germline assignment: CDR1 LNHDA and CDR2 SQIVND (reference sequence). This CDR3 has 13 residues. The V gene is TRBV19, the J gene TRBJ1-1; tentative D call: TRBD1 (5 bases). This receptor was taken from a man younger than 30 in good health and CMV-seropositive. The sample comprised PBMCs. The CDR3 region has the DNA TGTGCCAGTAGCTGGGGCCCTAGGACTGAAGCTTTCTTT. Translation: CASSWGPRTEAFF.